These 14 T cell receptor beta chains originate from one sample sequenced in a study of T cells in Graves' hyperthyroidism and ophthalmopathy. TCR beta CDR3 sequences were amplified from RNA transcripts. First-round RT-PCR targeting the TCR CDR3 was performed with the HTBI primer set. A single record per CDR3 protein comes from TCRdb applying MiXCR to the multiplex PCR reads. The table records about 740,000 distinct CDR3 sequences, around 15% of them present only once. Sequences were obtained from blood. The receptors stem from a woman aged 18-29 years with Graves' hyperthyroidism.

This clonotype has a handful of counts. V and J are TRBV6-2 or TRBV6-3 and TRBJ1-1; TRBD1 is a possible D gene (6 bases). The germline gives CDR1 MNHEY, CDR2 SVGEGT. CDR3 length: 14 amino acids. Trimming stripped 2 bases from V and 8 bases from J, with 15 bases between. The chain's CDR3 is CASSYGTGTSEAFF. The CDR3 DNA reads TGTGCCAGCAGTTACGGGACCGGGACATCGGAAGCTTTCTTT.

In this sample, this clonotype turned up a few times. V is TRBV7-9 and J is TRBJ2-4; TRBD1 might be the D (5 bases). Germline V gene data show CDR1 as SEHNR and CDR2 as FQNEAQ (reference sequence). Trimming pared 0 bases from V and 1 base from J, leaving 7 bases between. CDR3 length: 15 residues. CDR3 amino acids: CASSLAGAAKNIQYF. The CDR3 DNA reads as TGTGCCAGCAGCTTAGCTGGGGCCGCCAAAAACATTCAGTACTTC.

The rearrangement joins TRBV4-1 to TRBJ2-7; TRBD1 might be the D (5 bases). Germline CDR1 is MGHRA and CDR2 is YSYEKL. This CDR3 is 17 amino acids long. V dropped 1 base and J dropped 2 bases, with 18 bases sitting between them. CDR3 amino acids: CASSQAVPYDRAYEQYF. Here the CDR3 DNA reads TGCGCCAGCAGCCAAGCCGTCCCGTACGACAGAGCCTACGAGCAGTACTTC.

Many counts were recorded for this clonotype. The rearrangement joins TRBV6-2 or TRBV6-3 to TRBJ1-3; TRBD1 might be the D (6 bases). This CDR3 contains 15 residues. Between the trimmed V and J ends, which lost 6 bases and 4 bases, there was a span of 16 bases. Germline-derived CDR1 and CDR2 are MNHEY and SVGEGT. The CDR3 loop is CASRPAGGGGNTIYF. For the CDR3, the DNA is TGTGCCAGCAGACCCGCCGGGGGCGGCGGAAACACCATATATTTT.

The table lists this clonotype with many counts. The CDR3 sequence is CASSFVPGLVERPYNEQFF. The CDR3 DNA sequence: TGTGCCAGCAGCTTCGTCCCGGGACTAGTAGAACGGCCCTACAATGAGCAGTTCTTC. The chain links TRBV11-3 to TRBJ2-1; 8 bases map to TRBD2. The trim removed 3 bases at V and 2 bases at J, leaving 15 bases unmatched. The germline V gene has CDR1 SGHNT and CDR2 YENEEA. This CDR3 spans 19 amino acids.

This clonotype occurred a few times. At one boundary the junction diverges from the germline segment, which might be a read error. This chain links TRBV5-1 with TRBJ2-7; 9 bases fit TRBD2. CDR3 size: 14 residues. Per the germline V gene, CDR1 is SGHRS and CDR2 is YFSETQ. CDR3 region: CASGFSGSYYEQYF. In DNA, the CDR3 is TGCGCCAGCGGCTTTAGCGGGAGTTACTACGAGCAGTACTTC.

This clonotype was recorded a few times. This chain links TRBV12-3 or TRBV12-4 with TRBJ2-3, with a tentative D call TRBD2 (7 bases). Deletions cut 9 bases from V and 4 bases from J, with 17 bases between. The CDR3 loop spans 14 amino acids. The CDR3 loop reads CASRDSGGPDTQYF. The CDR3 coding sequence is TGTGCCAGTCGGGACTCGGGGGGCCCAGATACGCAGTATTTT.

The genes are TRBV29-1 and TRBJ1-2, with D uncertain. The CDR3 runs to 15 residues. Germline lookup yields CDR1 SQVTM and CDR2 ANQGSEA. The V end was cut by 2 bases, the J end by 0 bases, with 13 bases between. The CDR3 sequence: CSVEFPQRPNYGYTF. The CDR3, as DNA: TGCAGCGTTGAATTTCCTCAGAGACCTAACTATGGCTACACCTTC. The variable domain in full, completed from reference TRBV29-1 and TRBJ1-2, reads SAVISQKPSRDICQRGTSLTIQCQVDSQVTMMFWYRQQPGQSLTLIATANQGSEATYESGFVIDKFPISRPNLTFSTLTVSNMSPEDSSIYLCSVEFPQRPNYGYTFGSGTRLTVV.

This clonotype was detected ten times or more. J is TRBJ2-7 and V is TRBV18; a possible D gene is TRBD2 (5 bases). The length of the CDR3 is 12 residues. V gave up 2 bases and J gave up 3 bases, with 5 bases separating them. Germline CDR1 reads KGHSH; CDR2 reads LQKENI. The CDR3 coding sequence is TGTGCCAGCTCACCAGAGGGCTACGAGCAGTACTTC. The encoded protein is CASSPEGYEQYF.

The rearrangement joins TRBV20-1 to TRBJ2-1; the D is unclear. The CDR3 is made up of 14 amino acids. Trimming took off 3 bases at V and 1 base at J, with 10 bases between the two ends. CDR1 is DFQATT and CDR2 is SNEGSKA in the germline V gene (reference sequence). CDR3 in amino acids: CSARLGRSYNEQFF. DNA for the CDR3: TGCAGTGCTAGGTTGGGCCGGTCCTACAATGAGCAGTTCTTC.

The table lists this clonotype with a few counts. The gene calls are TRBV11-1 and TRBJ2-6, with 7 bases lining up with TRBD1. Germline CDR1 reads SGHAT; CDR2 reads FQDESV (reference sequence). V lost 7 bases to trimming and J lost 3 bases; unmatched junction nucleotides: 6. This CDR3 contains 15 residues. CDR3 in amino acids: CASKQDRVGANVLTF. CDR3 coding DNA: TGTGCCAGCAAACAAGACAGGGTTGGGGCCAACGTCCTGACTTTC.

This clonotype was counted only a few times. The CDR3 here is CASSDRRQGNYEQYF. In nucleotides, the CDR3 is TGTGCCAGCAGCGACCGGCGTCAGGGAAACTACGAGCAGTACTTC. This chain connects TRBV7-9 to TRBJ2-7; tentatively, D is TRBD1 (5 bases). The germline CDR1 and CDR2 sequences are SEHNR and FQNEAQ (reference sequence). The germline V and J ends were trimmed by 5 bases and 3 bases, with 17 bases remaining between them. CDR3 length: 15 residues.

V gene TRBV6-1 combines with J gene TRBJ2-7, with D perhaps TRBD1 (6 bases). Trimming stripped 10 bases from V and 1 base from J, with 14 bases between. This CDR3 has 13 residues. Germline V lookup: CDR1 MNHNS, CDR2 SASEGT. The DNA of the CDR3 is TGTGCCACCGACACAGGGAGTTCCTACGAGCAGTACTTC. It is translated as CATDTGSSYEQYF.

Many counts were recorded for this clonotype. The gene calls are TRBV5-5 and TRBJ2-7; tentative D call: TRBD2 (5 bases). The V end was cut by 2 bases, the J end by 6 bases, with 12 bases between. CDR1 and CDR2 (germline): SGHKS, YYEKEE (reference sequence). The CDR3 extends over 13 amino acids. The CDR3 loop reads CASSFGGGPEQYF. The CDR3, as DNA: TGTGCCAGCAGCTTCGGAGGAGGACCCGAGCAGTACTTC.